This paragraph covers one TCR beta chain sequence. Its antigen is not known. The data originate from a study of STAT5B mutations in CD4+ large granular lymphocyte leukemia. Findings of the study overall: Main leukemic clonotypes were patient-specific, but roughly 26% appeared at low frequency elsewhere.

The CDR3 length is 17 residues. The V gene's germline CDR1 is MNHEY and CDR2 SMNVEV (reference sequence). The junction had 9 bases not matched to a gene; V was cut back by 5 bases and J by 6 bases. Controls came from buffy coats of healthy blood donors. Some clones are missing from TCRdb's copy, which holds only in-frame ones; the method was immunoSEQ multiplex PCR. Found here are roughly 30,000 clones, about 82% of them singletons; the top ten hold around 4.5%. This chain joins TRBV27 and TRBJ2-1, with 14 bases that match TRBD2. Material: CD4+ T cells from blood buffy coats. The TCR originated in a human donor in good health. CDR3 nucleotide sequence: TGTGCCAGCAGTGCCTTCCCGGGACTAGCGGGAGTCAATGAGCAGTTCTTC. This gives the protein CASSAFPGLAGVNEQFF.